Following are 10 T cell receptor beta chains from one sample sequenced in a study of blood T cell repertoires in COVID-19. Only in-frame clones appear in the TCRdb table, and some are missing; sequencing was by immunoSEQ multiplex PCR. The table lists around 94,000 clones, about 86% of them singletons, with about 6.3% in the top ten. Material: peripheral blood. The receptors were gathered from a man between 60 and 70 years old with acute or convalescent COVID-19.

V and J are TRBV11-2 and TRBJ1-1, with unresolved D. The ends were cut back, 5 bases at V and 1 base at J, with 8 bases in the middle. Germline V gives CDR1 SGHAT, CDR2 FQNNGV. The CDR3 has 13 amino acids. The chain's CDR3 is CASSVTTNTEAFF. The CDR3 region has the DNA TGTGCCAGCAGCGTTACAACGAACACTGAAGCTTTCTTT.

The chain has TRBV25-1 and TRBJ1-6, with 8 bases identical to TRBD1. This CDR3 has 14 residues. The V and J ends lost 2 bases and 9 bases, in that order; junction bases with no gene match: 3. Per germline, CDR1 MGHDK and CDR2 SYGVNS. DNA of the CDR3: TGTGCCAGCAGTGAAGTGGACAGGGCTTCACCCCTCCACTTT. Amino acid sequence: CASSEVDRASPLHF.

The V call is TRBV6-2 or TRBV6-3, the J call TRBJ1-1; the D is unclear. V was cut by 2 bases and J by 4 bases, with 14 bases left in between. Germline-derived CDR1 and CDR2 are MNHEY and SVGEGT. This CDR3 region has 15 residues. CDR3 DNA sequence: TGTGCCAGCAGTTACCCTGGGGAGGGAGGCACTGAAGCTTTCTTT. It is translated as CASSYPGEGGTEAFF.

The genes are TRBV27 and TRBJ2-5, with D possibly TRBD1 on 6 matching bases. CDR1 and CDR2 from the germline V gene are MNHEY and SMNVEV (reference sequence). V dropped 5 bases and J dropped 2 bases, with 12 bases sitting between them. The CDR3 has 14 amino acids. CDR3 sequence (DNA): TGTGCCAGCAGTCCAGGGGACGATCAAGAGACCCAGTACTTC. It encodes CASSPGDDQETQYF.

The chain is built from TRBV2 and TRBJ1-3; 12 nucleotides line up with TRBD1. J lost 0 bases, V lost 8 bases, and 8 bases had no gene match. The germline V gene encodes CDR1 SNHLY and CDR2 FYNNEI. This CDR3 region has 17 residues. The CDR3 spells CASAGQGAAGSGNTIYF. The CDR3 nucleotides are TGTGCCAGCGCGGGACAGGGGGCGGCAGGCTCTGGAAACACCATATATTTT. Complete variable domain (other parts from reference TRBV2 and TRBJ1-3): EPEVTQTPSHQVTQMGQEVILRCVPISNHLYFYWYRQILGQKVEFLVSFYNNEISEKSEIFDDQFSVERPDGSNFTLKIRSTKLEDSAMYFCASAGQGAAGSGNTIYFGEGSWLTVV.

The genes are TRBV7-3 and TRBJ1-1; D is perhaps TRBD1 (5 bases). This CDR3 region has 15 residues. Germline lookup yields CDR1 SGHTA and CDR2 FQGTGA. Trimming stripped 1 base from V and 4 bases from J, with 13 bases between. CDR3 residues: CASSLSGGVGTEAFF. The CDR3 nucleotides read TGTGCCAGCAGCTTAAGTGGAGGGGTGGGCACTGAAGCTTTCTTT.

The chain couples TRBV6-5 to TRBJ1-2, with D perhaps matching TRBD1 (6 bases). V lost 6 bases to trimming and J lost 0 bases, with 11 bases between them. The CDR3 is made up of 14 amino acids. The germline CDR1 and CDR2 sequences are MNHEY and SVGAGI. The CDR3 nucleotides are TGTGCCAGCAGGGACAGATCCACTAACTATGGCTACACCTTC. Protein: CASRDRSTNYGYTF.

This clone occurred a few times. V is TRBV2 and J is TRBJ1-1, with TRBD1 matching 9 bases. This CDR3 comprises 16 residues. With 6 bases clipped from V and 5 bases from J, the junction kept 13 bases outside the gene matches. Germline V lookup: CDR1 SNHLY, CDR2 FYNNEI. This CDR3 is CASSAGTGRGKTEAFF. In nucleotides, the CDR3 is TGTGCCAGCAGCGCTGGGACAGGGCGGGGTAAGACTGAAGCTTTCTTT.

This sequence joins TRBV30 and TRBJ1-5, with D possibly being TRBD1 (6 bases). Germline V gives CDR1 GTSNPN, CDR2 SVGIG (reference sequence). The CDR3 runs to 13 residues. V was trimmed by 2 bases and J by 3 bases, leaving 8 bases between them. The CDR3 reads CAWSRTDNQPQHF. In DNA, the CDR3 is TGTGCCTGGAGTAGGACAGACAATCAGCCCCAGCATTTT.

The chain couples TRBV3-1 (or the pseudogene TRBV3-2) to TRBJ2-5; 11 nucleotides line up with TRBD1. The V segment lost 5 bases and the J segment 5 bases; nucleotides outside the gene matches: 7. This CDR3 is built from 15 residues. The germline CDR1 and CDR2 sequences are LGHDT and YNNKEL (reference sequence). This chain's CDR3 is CASSGQGAGRETQYF. Written as DNA, the CDR3 is TGTGCCAGCAGCGGACAGGGGGCTGGGAGGGAGACCCAGTACTTC.